This TCR beta chain emerged from a study of blood T cell repertoires in COVID-19. Trimming at V came to 5 bases and at J to 5 bases, leaving 1 base not matched to a gene. This CDR3 is built from 14 residues. CDR1 is KGHDR and CDR2 is SFDVKD in the germline V gene. Method: immunoSEQ multiplex PCR; TCRdb's copy keeps in-frame clones and lacks some. The data contain roughly 55,000 clones, approximately 79% of them singletons. The chain is built from TRBV24-1 and TRBJ1-6, with TRBD1 matching 8 bases. The sequencing sample was made of peripheral blood. The TCR originated in a human donor in a cohort sampled during active COVID-19. Here the CDR3 reads CATSAQGDNSPLHF. CDR3 bases: TGTGCCACCAGTGCACAGGGGGATAATTCACCCCTCCACTTT.